Reported below is one T cell receptor beta chain. Its antigen is still unknown. V was pared by 3 bases and J by 3 bases, with 11 bases between. This CDR3 spans 13 amino acids. Per germline, CDR1 DFQATT and CDR2 SNEGSKA (reference sequence). This sample is drawn from a study of T cell responses to AZD1222 COVID-19 vaccine. Overall study context: Second doses were pooled across both intervals (about 4 or about 12 weeks).

Broader study findings: Only five or six people who got AZD1222 tested seropositive at baseline.

Repertoires were generated with immunoSEQ multiplex PCR, while TCRdb's copy carries only in-frame clones and drops some. The sample contains fewer than 130,000 clones, around nine tenths of which appear only once. The chain joins TRBV20-1 to TRBJ1-2; D unclear. The sequence was obtained from an adult in good health. The source was peripheral blood, collected on day 0 of AZD1222 vaccination. CDR3: CSASKVGYYGYTF. The CDR3, as DNA: TGCAGTGCTAGTAAGGTGGGGTACTATGGCTACACCTTC.